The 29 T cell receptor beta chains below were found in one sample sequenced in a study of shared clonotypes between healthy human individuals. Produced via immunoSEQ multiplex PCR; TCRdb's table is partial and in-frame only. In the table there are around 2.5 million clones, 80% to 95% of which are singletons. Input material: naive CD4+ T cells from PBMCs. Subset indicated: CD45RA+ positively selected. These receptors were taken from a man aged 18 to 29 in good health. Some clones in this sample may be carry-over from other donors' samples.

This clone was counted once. The CDR3 DNA is TGCGCCAGCAGTACCGACAGGGTTCTGGATACGCAGTATTTT. As protein: CASSTDRVLDTQYF. The genes are TRBV5-1 and TRBJ2-3, with 7 bases that match TRBD1. Germline trimming cut 5 bases from V and 6 bases from J; bases unmatched to any gene: 9. The CDR3 covers 14 residues. Germline V gene data show CDR1 as SGHRS and CDR2 as YFSETQ.

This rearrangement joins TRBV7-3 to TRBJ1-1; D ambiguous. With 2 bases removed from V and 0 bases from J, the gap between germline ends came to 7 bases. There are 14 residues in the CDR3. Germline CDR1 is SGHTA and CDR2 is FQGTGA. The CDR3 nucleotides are TGTGCCAGCAGCTTACTGGCTGTGAACACTGAAGCTTTCTTT. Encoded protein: CASSLLAVNTEAFF.

The CDR3 loop reads CASSPSLGHNEQFF. CDR3 DNA sequence: TGTGCCAGCAGCCCTTCGCTGGGGCACAATGAGCAGTTCTTC. The rearrangement links TRBV7-3 to TRBJ2-1; the D gene is possibly TRBD1 (5 bases). Trimming stripped 5 bases from V and 5 bases from J, with 13 bases between. The CDR3 spans 14 residues. CDR1 SGHTA and CDR2 FQGTGA come from the germline V gene.

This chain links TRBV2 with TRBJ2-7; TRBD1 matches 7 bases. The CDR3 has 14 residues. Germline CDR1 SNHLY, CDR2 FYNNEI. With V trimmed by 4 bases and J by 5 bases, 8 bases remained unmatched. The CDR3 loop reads CASSAYRGKNEQYF. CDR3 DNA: TGTGCCAGCAGTGCGTACAGGGGAAAGAACGAGCAGTACTTC.

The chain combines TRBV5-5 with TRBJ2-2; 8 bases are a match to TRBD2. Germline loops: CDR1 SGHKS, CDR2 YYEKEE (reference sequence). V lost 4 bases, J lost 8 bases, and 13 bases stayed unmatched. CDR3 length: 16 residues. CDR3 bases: TGTGCCAGCAGCGGGATCCCGGGACTAGAGAGAGGGGAGCTGTTTTTT. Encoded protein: CASSGIPGLERGELFF.

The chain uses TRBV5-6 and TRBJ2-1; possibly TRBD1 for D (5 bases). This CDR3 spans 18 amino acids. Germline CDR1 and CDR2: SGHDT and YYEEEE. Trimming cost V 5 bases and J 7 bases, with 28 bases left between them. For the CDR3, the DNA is TGTGCCAGCAGGAGTAAGGGGCGGCAAAATGGGCGATGGAATGAGCAGTTCTTC. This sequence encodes CASRSKGRQNGRWNEQFF.

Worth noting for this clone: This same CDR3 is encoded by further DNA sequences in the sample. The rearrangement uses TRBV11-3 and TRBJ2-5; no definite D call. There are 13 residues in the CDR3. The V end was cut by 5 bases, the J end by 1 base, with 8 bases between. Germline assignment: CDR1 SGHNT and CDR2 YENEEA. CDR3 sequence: CASSPPGQETQYF. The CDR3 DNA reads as TGTGCCAGCAGCCCTCCAGGCCAAGAGACCCAGTACTTC.

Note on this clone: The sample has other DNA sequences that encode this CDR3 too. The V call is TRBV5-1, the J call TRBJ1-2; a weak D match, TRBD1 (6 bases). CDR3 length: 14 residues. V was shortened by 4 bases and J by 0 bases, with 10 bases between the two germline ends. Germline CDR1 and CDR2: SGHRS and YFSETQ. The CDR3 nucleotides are TGCGCCAGCAGCCCGGGGGGCGCTAACTATGGCTACACCTTC. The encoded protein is CASSPGGANYGYTF.

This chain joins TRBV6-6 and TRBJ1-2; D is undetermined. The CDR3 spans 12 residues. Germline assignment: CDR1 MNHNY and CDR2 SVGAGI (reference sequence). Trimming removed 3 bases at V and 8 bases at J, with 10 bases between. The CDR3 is CASSYAGGGYTF. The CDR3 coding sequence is TGTGCCAGCAGTTATGCGGGTGGAGGCTACACCTTC.

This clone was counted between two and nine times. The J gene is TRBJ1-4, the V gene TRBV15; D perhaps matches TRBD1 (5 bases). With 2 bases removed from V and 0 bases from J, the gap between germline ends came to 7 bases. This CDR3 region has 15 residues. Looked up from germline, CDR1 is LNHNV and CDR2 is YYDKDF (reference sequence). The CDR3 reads CATSRQGATNEKLFF. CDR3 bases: TGTGCCACCAGCAGACAGGGCGCAACTAATGAAAAACTGTTTTTT.

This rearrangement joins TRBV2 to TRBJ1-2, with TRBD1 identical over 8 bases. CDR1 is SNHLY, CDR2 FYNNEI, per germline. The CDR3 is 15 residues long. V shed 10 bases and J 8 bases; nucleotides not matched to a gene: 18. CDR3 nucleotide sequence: TGTGCCACTGAACGGGCAGGGGGCCTCTTACGAGGCTACACCTTC. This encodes CATERAGGLLRGYTF. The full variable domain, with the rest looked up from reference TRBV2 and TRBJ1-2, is EPEVTQTPSHQVTQMGQEVILRCVPISNHLYFYWYRQILGQKVEFLVSFYNNEISEKSEIFDDQFSVERPDGSNFTLKIRSTKLEDSAMYFCATERAGGLLRGYTFGSGTRLTVV.

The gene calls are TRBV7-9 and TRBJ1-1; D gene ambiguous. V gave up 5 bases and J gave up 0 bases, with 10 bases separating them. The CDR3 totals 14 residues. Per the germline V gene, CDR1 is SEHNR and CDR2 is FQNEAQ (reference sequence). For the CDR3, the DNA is TGTGCCAGCAGCCTGTCAGACCTGAACACTGAAGCTTTCTTT. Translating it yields CASSLSDLNTEAFF.

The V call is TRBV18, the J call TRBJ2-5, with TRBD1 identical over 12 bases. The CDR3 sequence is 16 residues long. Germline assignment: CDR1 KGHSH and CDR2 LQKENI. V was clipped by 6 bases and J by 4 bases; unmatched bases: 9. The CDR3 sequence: CASSPTGTGGGETQYF. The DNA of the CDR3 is TGTGCCAGCTCCCCAACCGGGACAGGGGGCGGAGAGACCCAGTACTTC.

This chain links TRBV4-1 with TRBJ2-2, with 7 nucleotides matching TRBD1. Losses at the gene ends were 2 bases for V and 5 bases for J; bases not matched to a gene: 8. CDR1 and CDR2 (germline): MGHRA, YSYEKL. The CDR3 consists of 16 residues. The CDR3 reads CASSQRQGRATGELFF. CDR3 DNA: TGCGCCAGCAGCCAACGACAGGGCAGAGCTACCGGGGAGCTGTTTTTT.

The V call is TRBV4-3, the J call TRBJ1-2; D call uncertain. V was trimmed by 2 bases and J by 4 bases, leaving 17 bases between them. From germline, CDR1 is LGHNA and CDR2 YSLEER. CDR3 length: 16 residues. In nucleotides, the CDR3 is TGCGCCAGCAGCCAAAACGACGTTGGCCTCATCTATGGCTACACCTTC. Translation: CASSQNDVGLIYGYTF.

The DNA for the CDR3 is TGTGCCAGCAGCGTGGAGGGGCAGGGGGAGACCCAGTACTTC. Its translation: CASSVEGQGETQYF. This chain joins TRBV9 and TRBJ2-5; perhaps D is TRBD1 or TRBD2 (6 bases each). The CDR3 has 14 residues. Germline V gene lookup returns CDR1 SGDLS and CDR2 YYNGEE. Trimming removed 2 bases from V and 5 bases from J, with 13 bases in between.

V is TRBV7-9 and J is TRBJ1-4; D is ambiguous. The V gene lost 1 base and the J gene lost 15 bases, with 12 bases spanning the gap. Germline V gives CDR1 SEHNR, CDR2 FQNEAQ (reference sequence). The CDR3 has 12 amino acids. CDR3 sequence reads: CASSLDGAKVFF. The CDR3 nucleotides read TGTGCCAGCAGCTTAGATGGTGCCAAGGTGTTTTTT.

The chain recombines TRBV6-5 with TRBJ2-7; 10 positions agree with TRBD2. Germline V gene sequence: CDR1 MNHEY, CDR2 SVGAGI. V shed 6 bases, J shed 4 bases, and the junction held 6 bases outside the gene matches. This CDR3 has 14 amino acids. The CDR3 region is CASRASGRIYEQYF. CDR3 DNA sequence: TGTGCCAGCAGGGCTAGCGGGAGAATTTACGAGCAGTACTTC.

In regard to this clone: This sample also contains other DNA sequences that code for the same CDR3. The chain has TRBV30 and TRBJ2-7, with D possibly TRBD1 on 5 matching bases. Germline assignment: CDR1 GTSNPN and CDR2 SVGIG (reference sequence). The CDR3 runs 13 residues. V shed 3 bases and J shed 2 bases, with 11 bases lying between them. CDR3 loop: CAWSQGGPYEQYF. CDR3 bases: TGTGCCTGGAGCCAGGGTGGCCCCTACGAGCAGTACTTC.

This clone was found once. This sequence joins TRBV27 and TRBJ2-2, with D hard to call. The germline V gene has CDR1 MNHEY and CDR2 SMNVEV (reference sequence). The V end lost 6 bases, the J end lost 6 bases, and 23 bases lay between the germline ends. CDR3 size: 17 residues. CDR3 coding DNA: TGTGCCAGCAGGCTAAAGCAGTGGGTCGGAAGGGCCGGGGAGCTGTTTTTT. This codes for CASRLKQWVGRAGELFF.

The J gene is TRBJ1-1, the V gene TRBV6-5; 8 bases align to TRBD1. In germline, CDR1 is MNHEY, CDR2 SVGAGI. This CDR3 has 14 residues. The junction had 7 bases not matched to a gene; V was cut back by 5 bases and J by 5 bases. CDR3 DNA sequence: TGTGCCAGCAGTAGCCGGGGGGACAGGACTGAAGCTTTCTTT. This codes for CASSSRGDRTEAFF.

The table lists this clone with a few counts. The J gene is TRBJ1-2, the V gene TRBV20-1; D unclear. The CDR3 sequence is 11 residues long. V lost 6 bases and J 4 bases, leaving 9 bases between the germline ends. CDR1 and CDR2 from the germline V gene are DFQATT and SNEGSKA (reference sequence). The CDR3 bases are TGCAGTGCGACGCCAGCCTATGGCTACACCTTC. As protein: CSATPAYGYTF.

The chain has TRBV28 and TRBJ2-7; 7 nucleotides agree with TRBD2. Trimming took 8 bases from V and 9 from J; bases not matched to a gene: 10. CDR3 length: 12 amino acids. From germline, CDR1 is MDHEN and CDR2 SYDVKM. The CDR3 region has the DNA TGTGCCAGCCGGGTCCGAGGGGAGGGGCAGTACTTC. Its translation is CASRVRGEGQYF.

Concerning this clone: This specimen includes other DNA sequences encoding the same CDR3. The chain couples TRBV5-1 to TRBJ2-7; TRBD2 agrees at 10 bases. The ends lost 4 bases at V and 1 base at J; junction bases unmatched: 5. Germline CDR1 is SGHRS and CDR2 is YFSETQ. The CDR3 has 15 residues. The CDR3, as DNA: TGCGCCAGCAGCCTGGCTAGCGGGGGTTCCTACGAGCAGTACTTC. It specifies CASSLASGGSYEQYF. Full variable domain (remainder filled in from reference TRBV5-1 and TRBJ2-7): KAGVTQTPRYLIKTRGQQVTLSCSPISGHRSVSWYQQTPGQGLQFLFEYFSETQRNKGNFPGRFSGRQFSNSRSEMNVSTLELGDSALYLCASSLASGGSYEQYFGPGTRLTVT.

CDR3 in amino acids: CASSQDVRTGLSSGANVLTF. The CDR3 DNA sequence: TGCGCCAGCAGCCAAGATGTACGGACAGGGTTAAGCTCTGGGGCCAACGTCCTGACTTTC. The chain recombines TRBV4-3 with TRBJ2-6; the match to TRBD1 covers 8 bases. Germline V gives CDR1 LGHNA, CDR2 YSLEER. Trimming cost V 0 bases and J 0 bases; bases outside gene matches: 10. This CDR3 has 20 residues.

CDR3 protein: CASSPDTVAGGGKNIQYF. The CDR3 bases are TGCGCCAGCAGCCCAGACACTGTAGCGGGAGGTGGCAAAAACATTCAGTACTTC. V is TRBV4-3 and J is TRBJ2-4, with 10 bases aligning to TRBD2. This CDR3 is built from 18 residues. V lost 4 bases, J lost 3 bases, and 12 bases stayed unmatched. Germline CDR1 and CDR2: LGHNA and YSLEER.

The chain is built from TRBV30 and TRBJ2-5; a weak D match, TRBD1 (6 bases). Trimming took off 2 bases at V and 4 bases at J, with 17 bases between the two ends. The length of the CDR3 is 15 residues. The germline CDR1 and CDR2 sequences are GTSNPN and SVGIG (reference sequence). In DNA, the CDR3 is TGTGCCTGGAGTACAGGACAGTCCGTGGGAGAGACCCAGTACTTC. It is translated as CAWSTGQSVGETQYF.

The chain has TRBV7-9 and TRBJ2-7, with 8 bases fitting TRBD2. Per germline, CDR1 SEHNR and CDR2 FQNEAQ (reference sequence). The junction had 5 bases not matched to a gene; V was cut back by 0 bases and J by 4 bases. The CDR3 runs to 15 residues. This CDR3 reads CASSLAAGGQYEQYF. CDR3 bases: TGTGCCAGCAGCTTAGCGGCGGGAGGACAGTACGAGCAGTACTTC.

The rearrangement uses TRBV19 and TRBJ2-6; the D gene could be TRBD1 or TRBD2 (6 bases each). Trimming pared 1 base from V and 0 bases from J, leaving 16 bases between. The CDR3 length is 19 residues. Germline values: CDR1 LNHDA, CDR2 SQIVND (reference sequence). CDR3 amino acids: CASSIVPGALISGANVLTF. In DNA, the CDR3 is TGTGCCAGTAGTATAGTTCCGGGGGCACTCATCTCTGGGGCCAACGTCCTGACTTTC.